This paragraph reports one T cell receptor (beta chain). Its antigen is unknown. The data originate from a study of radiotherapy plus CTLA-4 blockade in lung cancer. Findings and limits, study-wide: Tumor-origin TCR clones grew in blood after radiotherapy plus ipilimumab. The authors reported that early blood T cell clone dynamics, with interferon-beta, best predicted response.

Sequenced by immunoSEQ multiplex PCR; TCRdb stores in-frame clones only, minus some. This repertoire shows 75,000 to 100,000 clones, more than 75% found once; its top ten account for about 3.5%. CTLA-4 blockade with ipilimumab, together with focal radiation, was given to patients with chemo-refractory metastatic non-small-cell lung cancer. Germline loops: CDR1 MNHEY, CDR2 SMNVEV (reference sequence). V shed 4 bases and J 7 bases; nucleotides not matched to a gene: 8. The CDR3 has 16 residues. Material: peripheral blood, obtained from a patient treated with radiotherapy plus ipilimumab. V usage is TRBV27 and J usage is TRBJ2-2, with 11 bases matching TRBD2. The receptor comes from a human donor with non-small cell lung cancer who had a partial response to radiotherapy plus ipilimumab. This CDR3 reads CASSSLAGGPIGELFF. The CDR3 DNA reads TGTGCCAGCAGTTCGTTAGCGGGAGGGCCGATCGGGGAGCTGTTTTTT.